Listed below are T cell receptor beta chains from one sample, sequenced in a study of cytomegalovirus exposure and HLA in healthy donors. The assay was immunoSEQ multiplex PCR, and TCRdb's table has in-frame clones only and misses some. The sample lists approximately 140,000 clones, approximately 84% occurring once. The sequencing sample was made of PBMCs. The receptor set was obtained from a woman between 40 and 50 years old in good health and CMV-seronegative. The CDR3 runs from the conserved cysteine through the conserved F or W. The order of the fields is CDR3 protein, D gene, V gene. D genes are given only for firm matches.

CDR3 protein: CASSLQNYEQYF
D gene: -
V gene: TRBV7-9

CDR3 protein: CASSLAGGGYTF
D gene: -
V gene: TRBV7-9

CDR3 protein: CASSLNREGEQYF
D gene: -
V gene: TRBV7-9

CDR3 protein: CASSPWSGSYEQYF
D gene: -
V gene: TRBV7-2

CDR3 protein: CASSPHWPGEQYF
D gene: -
V gene: TRBV11-3

CDR3 protein: CASFRGQSGDTQYF
D gene: -
V gene: TRBV7-9

CDR3 protein: CASSLSTGDYTEAFF
D gene: TRBD1
V gene: TRBV5-8

CDR3 protein: CSARQGMVETQYF
D gene: TRBD1
V gene: TRBV29-1

CDR3 protein: CASSLDPVAGNEQFF
D gene: -
V gene: TRBV11-2

CDR3 protein: CASSQEAGSNQPQHF
D gene: -
V gene: TRBV4-2

CDR3 protein: CASSLVDSEAFF
D gene: -
V gene: TRBV11-3

CDR3 protein: CASSYRGGPNEAFF
D gene: -
V gene: TRBV6-6

CDR3 protein: CASSDSGEGTHNEQFF
D gene: -
V gene: TRBV6-4

CDR3 protein: CASSPTPVVAGGRETQYF
D gene: TRBD2
V gene: TRBV7-2

CDR3 protein: CASSYIRGATEAFF
D gene: -
V gene: TRBV6-5

CDR3 protein: CASSLLPGANGLTF
D gene: -
V gene: TRBV27

CDR3 protein: CASSTRQDQETQYF
D gene: -
V gene: TRBV5-1

CDR3 protein: CASSIGREDTQYF
D gene: -
V gene: TRBV19

CDR3 protein: CASSLSGVRVSEAFF
D gene: -
V gene: TRBV7-8

CDR3 protein: CASTEVGTGENIQYF
D gene: TRBD1
V gene: TRBV7-8

CDR3 protein: CASNRDLRQPQHF
D gene: -
V gene: TRBV28

CDR3 protein: CASSLGAGDPGNTIYF
D gene: -
V gene: TRBV7-9

CDR3 protein: CAWEESEAFF
D gene: -
V gene: TRBV30

CDR3 protein: CATSRDLQSGTDQAFF
D gene: -
V gene: TRBV15

CDR3 protein: CASSLVNSGNTIYF
D gene: -
V gene: TRBV13

CDR3 protein: CAISPGSDQPQHF
D gene: -
V gene: TRBV10-3

CDR3 protein: CASSLSAVSPYNEQFF
D gene: -
V gene: TRBV27

CDR3 protein: CASSSYTDTQYF
D gene: -
V gene: TRBV28

CDR3 protein: CASSLAGGQEDTQYF
D gene: TRBD2
V gene: TRBV9

CDR3 protein: CASSVQANEQFF
D gene: -
V gene: TRBV19

CDR3 protein: CASSEAPGTQYF
D gene: -
V gene: TRBV6-1

CDR3 protein: CASSLYGHPQGQPQHF
D gene: -
V gene: TRBV5-8

CDR3 protein: CASSKHTEAFF
D gene: -
V gene: TRBV28

CDR3 protein: CAIRPEDLLPGPNTGELFF
D gene: -
V gene: TRBV10-3

CDR3 protein: CASSLSPGESNQPQHF
D gene: -
V gene: TRBV2

CDR3 protein: CASSDREYNEQFF
D gene: TRBD1
V gene: TRBV18

CDR3 protein: CASSALAGLTGGTDTQYF
D gene: TRBD2
V gene: TRBV7-8

CDR3 protein: CASSDLSGTSGAQETQYF
D gene: TRBD2
V gene: TRBV25-1

CDR3 protein: CALSDGAEQYF
D gene: -
V gene: TRBV6-1

CDR3 protein: CASSMKAKKGAYEQYF
D gene: -
V gene: TRBV19

CDR3 protein: CASSLAFRDTQYF
D gene: -
V gene: TRBV5-1

CDR3 protein: CASSQYEGDGYTF
D gene: -
V gene: TRBV14

CDR3 protein: CASSAVGETQYF
D gene: -
V gene: TRBV9

CDR3 protein: CASSQVAGRSYNEQFF
D gene: TRBD2
V gene: TRBV5-4

CDR3 protein: CASSLGAGSANQPQHF
D gene: -
V gene: TRBV5-1

CDR3 protein: CATSRVGDYSNEQFF
D gene: -
V gene: TRBV15

CDR3 protein: CASSGGTGAYEQYF
D gene: TRBD1
V gene: TRBV5-1

CDR3 protein: CASSYAGSGTEAFF
D gene: -
V gene: TRBV19

CDR3 protein: CSVELDRANYGYTF
D gene: TRBD1
V gene: TRBV29-1

CDR3 protein: CASSLGAAGANVLTF
D gene: -
V gene: TRBV27

CDR3 protein: CATSRDGEGYTF
D gene: -
V gene: TRBV15

CDR3 protein: CASSQERGLLGHTDTQYF
D gene: -
V gene: TRBV4-1

CDR3 protein: CASSRWTGQETQYF
D gene: TRBD1
V gene: TRBV5-6

CDR3 protein: CATGRAGYEQYF
D gene: -
V gene: TRBV28

CDR3 protein: CASSWTRGPQGGFYGYTF
D gene: TRBD1
V gene: TRBV5-1